Shown below are 17 T cell receptor beta chains from a single sample sequenced in a study of cytomegalovirus exposure and HLA in healthy donors. Data came from immunoSEQ multiplex PCR; TCRdb stores just in-frame clones and leaves some out. Altogether over 250,000 clones are present, 80% to 90% being singletons, with the ten largest covering roughly 0.99%. Sequencing input: PBMCs. The receptors here all came from a woman aged 18-35 years in good health and CMV-seronegative.

This sequence joins TRBV7-9 and TRBJ2-3, with 12 nucleotides matching TRBD2. Unmatched junction bases numbered 4, after V lost 4 bases and J lost 5 bases. Germline CDR1 reads SEHNR; CDR2 reads FQNEAQ (reference sequence). This CDR3 has 15 residues. The CDR3 is CASSSSGRAVDTQYF. As DNA, the CDR3 is TGTGCCAGCAGCTCTAGCGGGAGGGCCGTAGATACGCAGTATTTT.

The V call is TRBV5-1, the J call TRBJ1-2; 9 bases map to TRBD1. The CDR3 extends over 15 amino acids. J was trimmed by 8 bases and V by 0 bases; bases with no gene match: 8. Germline values: CDR1 SGHRS, CDR2 YFSETQ. This chain's CDR3 is CASSLGAQGAAGYTF. Written as DNA, the CDR3 is TGCGCCAGCAGCTTGGGAGCACAGGGGGCGGCAGGCTACACCTTC.

This chain joins TRBV2 and TRBJ2-5; D possibly corresponds to TRBD1 (6 bases). V was trimmed by 7 bases and J by 5 bases, leaving 14 bases between them. Germline CDR1 is SNHLY and CDR2 is FYNNEI. The CDR3 consists of 13 residues. The CDR3 DNA reads as TGTGCCAGCACCTTACAGGGCGGGGAGACCCAGTACTTC. Its protein is CASTLQGGETQYF.

To note about this clone: Sequence at one end of the junction differs from germline and may be a read error. The chain employs TRBV30 and TRBJ1-6; 8 positions match TRBD1. Germline lookup yields CDR1 GTSNPN and CDR2 SVGIG (reference sequence). This CDR3 region has 15 residues. The CDR3, as DNA: TGTGCCTGGGCGGCAGGGGGCTCCTTTAATTCACCCCTCCACTTT. Translation: CAWAAGGSFNSPLHF.

The gene calls are TRBV28 and TRBJ2-7, with 11 bases matching TRBD1. CDR1 MDHEN and CDR2 SYDVKM come from the germline V gene. V shed 4 bases and J 4 bases; nucleotides not matched to a gene: 9. The CDR3 has 16 amino acids. DNA of the CDR3: TGTGCCAGCAGTTATCCCGGACAGGGGGCGCGGTACGAGCAGTACTTC. Amino acids: CASSYPGQGARYEQYF.

This chain joins TRBV19 and TRBJ1-5; 7 bases match TRBD1. CDR1 is LNHDA and CDR2 is SQIVND in the germline V gene (reference sequence). There are 14 residues in the CDR3. The ends lost 7 bases at V and 11 bases at J; junction bases unmatched: 14. DNA of the CDR3: TGTGCCAGTATCTTGGGACAGCCGTTCAGGGCCCAGCATTTT. It is translated as CASILGQPFRAQHF. Looking up the rest from reference TRBV19 and TRBJ1-5 gives the full variable domain: DGGITQSPKYLFRKEGQNVTLSCEQNLNHDAMYWYRQDPGQGLRLIYYSQIVNDFQKGDIAEGYSVSREKKESFPLTVTSAQKNPTAFYLCASILGQPFRAQHFGDGTRLSIL.

The V gene is TRBV9, the J gene TRBJ2-7, with D possibly matching TRBD1 (6 bases). In germline, CDR1 is SGDLS, CDR2 YYNGEE. The CDR3 extends over 14 amino acids. V lost 0 bases, J lost 4 bases, and 11 bases lay in between. DNA for the CDR3: TGTGCCAGCAGCGTAGGGGACAACCTGTACGAGCAGTACTTC. This translates into CASSVGDNLYEQYF. The full variable domain, its missing parts supplied by reference TRBV9 and TRBJ2-7, is DSGVTQTPKHLITATGQRVTLRCSPRSGDLSVYWYQQSLDQGLQFLIQYYNGEERAKGNILERFSAQQFPDLHSELNLSSLELGDSALYFCASSVGDNLYEQYFGPGTRLTVT.

This clone was counted between two and nine times. J is TRBJ2-2 and V is TRBV25-1, with a weak D call TRBD1 (6 bases). The germline V gene encodes CDR1 MGHDK and CDR2 SYGVNS. CDR3 length: 13 amino acids. V gave up 5 bases and J gave up 4 bases, with 8 bases separating them. In DNA, the CDR3 is TGTGCCAGCAGTCAGGGGTTCACCGGGGAGCTGTTTTTT. This codes for CASSQGFTGELFF. The variable domain in full, completed from reference TRBV25-1 and TRBJ2-2, reads EADIYQTPRYLVIGTGKKITLECSQTMGHDKMYWYQQDPGMELHLIHYSYGVNSTEKGDLSSESTVSRIRTEHFPLTLESARPSHTSQYLCASSQGFTGELFFGEGSRLTVL.

The genes are TRBV5-4 and TRBJ2-5, with D perhaps TRBD1 (5 bases). CDR3 length: 14 amino acids. Germline-derived CDR1 and CDR2 are SGHNT and YYREEE (reference sequence). Trimming removed 3 bases from V and 1 base from J, with 10 bases in between. The CDR3 loop is CASSSTALQETQYF. The DNA for the CDR3 is TGTGCCAGCAGCTCGACAGCACTCCAAGAGACCCAGTACTTC.

The chain links TRBV7-3 to TRBJ1-6; 7 bases align to TRBD1. This CDR3 is built from 15 residues. V shed 2 bases and J 9 bases; nucleotides not matched to a gene: 7. CDR1 is SGHTA, CDR2 FQGTGA, per germline. CDR3 in amino acids: CASSLEGQGGSPLHF. The DNA of the CDR3 is TGTGCCAGCAGCTTAGAAGGGCAGGGGGGTTCACCCCTCCACTTT.

CDR3 protein: CASSQEPGQGVEKLFF. The CDR3 DNA reads as TGTGCCAGCAGCCAAGAACCGGGACAGGGGGTTGAAAAACTGTTTTTT. The genes are TRBV14 and TRBJ1-4, with 11 bases that match TRBD1. The V segment lost 0 bases and the J segment 7 bases; nucleotides outside the gene matches: 4. The V gene's germline CDR1 is SGHDN and CDR2 FVKESK. There are 16 residues in the CDR3.

This rearrangement joins TRBV30 to TRBJ2-7; TRBD2 agrees at 8 bases. The junction had 3 bases not matched to a gene; V was cut back by 0 bases and J by 2 bases. CDR3 size: 14 residues. The germline V gene encodes CDR1 GTSNPN and CDR2 SVGIG (reference sequence). CDR3 sequence (DNA): TGTGCCTGGAGTGTAACTAGCGGCACCTACGAGCAGTACTTC. Its translation: CAWSVTSGTYEQYF.

The V and J genes are TRBV6-5 and TRBJ1-6, with 9 bases aligning to TRBD1. The junction had 2 bases not matched to a gene; V was cut back by 4 bases and J by 7 bases. CDR1 MNHEY and CDR2 SVGAGI come from the germline V gene. The CDR3 is 14 amino acids. The CDR3 protein is CASSWTGDNSPLHF. As DNA, the CDR3 is TGTGCCAGCAGTTGGACAGGGGACAATTCACCCCTCCACTTT.

The V and J genes are TRBV7-9 and TRBJ2-7; 15 bases fit TRBD2. The CDR3 totals 19 residues. Losses at the gene ends were 3 bases for V and 1 base for J; bases not matched to a gene: 10. Germline values: CDR1 SEHNR, CDR2 FQNEAQ (reference sequence). Here the CDR3 reads CASSFRGGLAGGRSYEQYF. CDR3 sequence (DNA): TGTGCCAGCAGCTTCCGGGGGGGACTAGCGGGAGGCAGGTCCTACGAGCAGTACTTC.

This chain connects TRBV1 to TRBJ2-5; the tabulated D call, TRBD1, remains unverified against the DNA. TRBV1 is annotated as a pseudogene. The CDR3 loop spans 14 amino acids. The CDR3 reads CTSRLTAIQETQYF. The CDR3 DNA is TGCACCAGCAGACTGACAGCGATCCAAGAGACCCAGTACTTC.

This clone was seen once. The chain combines TRBV28 with TRBJ1-2; D not resolved. CDR3 length: 14 amino acids. The germline CDR1 and CDR2 sequences are MDHEN and SYDVKM. The V end lost 7 bases, the J end lost 2 bases, and 14 bases lay between the germline ends. CDR3 in amino acids: CASTMTRRNYGYTF. The CDR3 coding sequence is TGTGCCAGCACCATGACACGGAGGAACTATGGCTACACCTTC.

The chain combines TRBV27 with TRBJ2-3; 8 nucleotides agree with TRBD1. V shed 1 base, J shed 6 bases, and the junction held 21 bases outside the gene matches. CDR1 and CDR2 (germline): MNHEY, SMNVEV (reference sequence). This CDR3 has 20 residues. The CDR3 nucleotides read TGTGCCAGCAGTTTATTATCCCGGGACAGGAGACCTTATGTCGCGGATACGCAGTATTTT. Translating it yields CASSLLSRDRRPYVADTQYF.